This T cell receptor (beta chain) was recorded in a study of T cell responses to AZD1222 COVID-19 vaccine. Study outcomes and limitations: Unmutated variant regions reportedly attract nearly half of all spike-specific TCRs.

Profiled with immunoSEQ multiplex PCR; TCRdb holds only in-frame clones, not every one. The table has some 110,000 clones, roughly nine tenths seen once. On this clone: The target antigen is unknown.

Germline lookup yields CDR1 MNHNS and CDR2 SASEGT. The J segment lost 2 bases and the V segment lost 4 bases, leaving 11 bases of the junction unmatched. The CDR3 runs to 17 residues. The clonotype was recovered from an adult in good health. The chain joins TRBV6-1 to TRBJ1-2, with 9 nucleotides matching TRBD1. This specimen was peripheral blood, taken on day 0 of AZD1222 vaccination. CDR3 residues: CASSAGQGPPSNYGYTF. In DNA form, the CDR3 reads TGTGCCAGCAGTGCAGGACAGGGGCCGCCCTCAAACTATGGCTACACCTTC.